These 21 T cell receptor beta chains came from one sample sequenced in a study of CDR3 diversity in severe acne (dated 2019 in TCRdb). Libraries were made using PCR. Data came from an Illumina HiSeq 2000. The public reads were reprocessed in TCRdb via fastp at Q25 and MiXCR, keeping in-frame beta chains. Identical CDR3 proteins give one entry, which carries the most common genes and DNA. This sample lists about 76,000 distinct CDR3 sequences; under 60% were detected once. Approximately 15% of the sample rests with the top ten. The sample comprised blood. The receptors come from a male donor in good health, without acne.

This clonotype was found many times. This chain joins TRBV6-1 and TRBJ1-1; 7 positions agree with TRBD1. Trimming removed 11 bases from V and 6 bases from J; junction bases left unmatched: 6. This CDR3 comprises 11 residues. The germline CDR1 and CDR2 sequences are MNHNS and SASEGT. CDR3 sequence: CAHRGTAEAFF. The CDR3 DNA is TGTGCCCACAGGGGTACGGCTGAAGCTTTCTTT.

In its sample, this clonotype was seen once. The chain combines TRBV5-5 with TRBJ2-3; either TRBD1 or TRBD2 may supply D (5 bases each). The CDR3 contains 15 residues. Germline CDR1 and CDR2: SGHKS and YYEKEE (reference sequence). Trimming removed 4 bases at V and 6 bases at J, with 18 bases between. As DNA, the CDR3 is TGTGCCAGCAGCGTTGCTGGGACGTCGGTGGATACGCAGTATTTT. This translates into CASSVAGTSVDTQYF.

This clonotype was recorded many times. The chain couples TRBV20-1 to TRBJ1-1; 8 nucleotides align to TRBD1. This CDR3 is 13 amino acids long. Germline V CDR1 and CDR2: DFQATT, SNEGSKA (reference sequence). The V gene end was trimmed by 8 bases and the J gene end by 2 bases; junction bases not matched to a gene: 7. DNA of the CDR3: TGCAGTCCCCGACAGGGGTTTAACACTGAAGCTTTCTTT. It codes for CSPRQGFNTEAFF.

This rearrangement joins TRBV20-1 to TRBJ2-3; the match to TRBD1 covers 7 bases. Germline V lookup: CDR1 DFQATT, CDR2 SNEGSKA (reference sequence). CDR3 size: 16 residues. CDR3 coding DNA: TGCAGCACCAGTGATTTGCGTGGGACAGACACAGATACGCAGTATTTT. It specifies CSTSDLRGTDTDTQYF.

The J gene is TRBJ1-4, the V gene TRBV10-3, with a possible D match to TRBD1 (6 bases). This CDR3 spans 13 amino acids. Looked up from germline, CDR1 is ENHRY and CDR2 is SYGVKD. Trimming removed 10 bases from V and 6 bases from J, with 15 bases in between. The CDR3 reads CATLQGRDEKLFF. In DNA form, the CDR3 reads TGTGCCACCCTACAGGGAAGGGATGAAAAACTGTTTTTT.

With regard to this clonotype: A junction boundary mismatches the germline segment, possibly from a read error. This chain connects TRBV20-1 to TRBJ1-6; TRBD1 agrees at 10 bases. The length of the CDR3 is 15 residues. Per germline, CDR1 DFQATT and CDR2 SNEGSKA (reference sequence). The CDR3: CSARETGGHNSPLHF. The CDR3 nucleotides read TGCAGTGCTCGAGAGACAGGGGGCCACAATTCACCCCTCCACTTT.

V is TRBV7-3 and J is TRBJ1-1, with TRBD1 matching over 10 bases. The CDR3 contains 13 residues. J gave up 6 bases and V 4 bases, and 2 bases lay outside the gene matches. Germline V gene data show CDR1 as SGHTA and CDR2 as FQGTGA. The CDR3 sequence is CASSSGTGAEAFF. In nucleotides, the CDR3 is TGTGCCAGCAGCTCGGGGACAGGGGCTGAAGCTTTCTTT.

CDR3 residues: CSYGWGYEQYF. In DNA, the CDR3 is TGCAGCTATGGCTGGGGTTACGAGCAGTACTTC. The genes are TRBV29-1 and TRBJ2-7; no firm D call. Germline V lookup: CDR1 SQVTM, CDR2 ANQGSEA. This CDR3 has 11 residues. Trimming took off 8 bases at V and 4 bases at J, with 12 bases between the two ends.

The chain joins TRBV25-1 to TRBJ1-2; a weak D match, TRBD1 (5 bases). The germline V and J ends were trimmed by 6 bases and 3 bases, with 20 bases remaining between them. CDR1 MGHDK and CDR2 SYGVNS come from the germline V gene. This CDR3 is built from 16 residues. The CDR3 bases are TGTGCCAGCAGCCAGCCGGACGGGACCTTATACTATGGCTACACCTTC. Amino acids: CASSQPDGTLYYGYTF.

This chain connects TRBV25-1 to TRBJ1-2; weak D call: TRBD1 (5 bases). V lost 3 bases and J lost 6, with 20 bases in between. CDR1 and CDR2 (germline): MGHDK, SYGVNS. This CDR3 spans 16 amino acids. CDR3 nucleotide sequence: TGTGCCAGCAGTGAGACTGCCGAAGGGGACGATAATGGCTACACCTTC. Its protein product is CASSETAEGDDNGYTF.

The V gene is TRBV11-3, the J gene TRBJ1-1, with D possibly being TRBD1 (6 bases). Trimming left V 10 bases short and J 1 base short, with 13 bases between. The CDR3 has 13 residues. CDR1 SGHNT and CDR2 YENEEA come from the germline V gene. The CDR3 DNA reads TGTGCCACTCAACAGGGAACGAACACTGAAGCTTTCTTT. Protein sequence: CATQQGTNTEAFF.

With regard to this clonotype: Its ends do not fully match the called genes, so a read error is possible. The chain has TRBV20-1 and TRBJ2-2; 7 nucleotides line up with TRBD1. The CDR3 contains 11 residues. Germline CDR1 and CDR2: DFQATT and SNEGSKA (reference sequence). The CDR3, as DNA: TGCAGTGCTAGAGATTACAGGGGAGCTGTTTTT. Translated, it gives CSARDYRGAVF.

This clonotype has at least ten counts. The chain carries TRBV20-1 and TRBJ1-5; 7 bases align to TRBD1. There are 14 residues in the CDR3. CDR1 and CDR2 (germline): DFQATT, SNEGSKA (reference sequence). V dropped 0 bases and J dropped 1; count of bases not matched to a gene: 0. DNA of the CDR3: TGCAGTGCTAGAGAAGGGGGCAGCAATCAGCCCCAGCATTTT. As protein: CSAREGGSNQPQHF.

J is TRBJ2-7 and V is TRBV2; 8 bases are a match to TRBD2. This CDR3 is 14 amino acids long. V was clipped by 2 bases and J by 4 bases; unmatched bases: 4. The germline V gene encodes CDR1 SNHLY and CDR2 FYNNEI. CDR3 sequence reads: CASSERAGEYEQYF. In DNA, the CDR3 is TGTGCCAGCAGTGAAAGAGCGGGAGAATACGAGCAGTACTTC.

J is TRBJ2-6 and V is TRBV15, with D perhaps assigned TRBD1 or TRBD2 (5 bases each). The CDR3 runs to 17 residues. V lost 3 bases to trimming and J lost 1 base, with 13 bases between them. Per the germline V gene, CDR1 is LNHNV and CDR2 is YYDKDF (reference sequence). CDR3 nucleotide sequence: TGTGCCACCAGCAGCGAGGGGACCGGGTCTGGGGCCAACGTCCTGACTTTC. As protein: CATSSEGTGSGANVLTF.

A single count supports this clonotype. The rearrangement links TRBV5-1 to TRBJ2-7; 9 bases are shared with TRBD2. The CDR3 length is 17 residues. V trimming: 0 bases; J trimming: 7 bases; junction bases outside the gene matches: 14. Germline CDR1 reads SGHRS; CDR2 reads YFSETQ. The CDR3 is CASSLVVAGVRLGEQYF. Written as DNA, the CDR3 is TGCGCCAGCAGCTTGGTGGTAGCGGGAGTTCGTTTGGGAGAGCAGTACTTC. Full variable domain (outside the CDR3, taken from reference TRBV5-1 and TRBJ2-7): KAGVTQTPRYLIKTRGQQVTLSCSPISGHRSVSWYQQTPGQGLQFLFEYFSETQRNKGNFPGRFSGRQFSNSRSEMNVSTLELGDSALYLCASSLVVAGVRLGEQYFGPGTRLTVT.

A few counts support this clonotype. This chain links TRBV7-9 with TRBJ2-7, with D perhaps matching TRBD2 (5 bases). Germline V gene sequence: CDR1 SEHNR, CDR2 FQNEAQ (reference sequence). This CDR3 region has 14 residues. Trimming cost V 5 bases and J 2 bases, with 13 bases left between them. DNA for the CDR3: TGTGCCAGCAGCCAACAGACTAAACCCTACGAGCAGTACTTC. Its protein is CASSQQTKPYEQYF.

This clonotype was detected ten times or more. The chain recombines TRBV6-6 with TRBJ1-4; D gene ambiguous. Germline values: CDR1 MNHNY, CDR2 SVGAGI (reference sequence). The length of the CDR3 is 13 residues. V was pared by 0 bases and J by 8 bases, with 7 bases between. The CDR3 DNA sequence: TGTGCCAGCAGTTACTCACAGAGGGAAAAACTGTTTTTT. It yields the protein CASSYSQREKLFF.

This clonotype was recorded many times. This chain links TRBV6-4 with TRBJ2-3, with 8 nucleotides matching TRBD2. Germline CDR1 and CDR2: MRHNA and SNTAGT. With 7 bases clipped from V and 4 bases from J, the junction kept 13 bases outside the gene matches. This CDR3 is 16 amino acids long. The CDR3 DNA follows: TGTGCCAGCACCCACAAAGCGGGAGTAGGGTCAGATACGCAGTATTTT. Translating it yields CASTHKAGVGSDTQYF.

This clonotype was picked up a small number of times. The chain uses TRBV29-1 and TRBJ2-6, with 7 bases identical to TRBD1. V shed 0 bases and J 1 base; nucleotides not matched to a gene: 3. This CDR3 comprises 16 residues. CDR1 is SQVTM, CDR2 ANQGSEA, per germline. CDR3 bases: TGCAGCGTTGAAGAGGGCAGGGGGTCTGGGGCCAACGTCCTGACTTTC. Protein: CSVEEGRGSGANVLTF.

This clonotype was picked up a small number of times. The CDR3 DNA reads TGTGCCTGCCAGGGCGGGACAGGAGGGGCCGGGGAGCTGTTTTTT. Translating it yields CACQGGTGGAGELFF. The chain couples TRBV30 to TRBJ2-2; 8 nucleotides match TRBD1. Germline V gene lookup returns CDR1 GTSNPN and CDR2 SVGIG (reference sequence). V dropped 6 bases and J dropped 6; count of bases not matched to a gene: 12. The CDR3 totals 15 residues. Using reference TRBV30 and TRBJ2-2 for the parts outside the CDR3, the full variable domain is SQTIHQWPATLVQPVGSPLSLECTVEGTSNPNLYWYRQAAGRGLQLLFYSVGIGQISSEVPQNLSASRPQDRQFILSSKKLLLSDSGFYLCACQGGTGGAGELFFGEGSRLTVL.